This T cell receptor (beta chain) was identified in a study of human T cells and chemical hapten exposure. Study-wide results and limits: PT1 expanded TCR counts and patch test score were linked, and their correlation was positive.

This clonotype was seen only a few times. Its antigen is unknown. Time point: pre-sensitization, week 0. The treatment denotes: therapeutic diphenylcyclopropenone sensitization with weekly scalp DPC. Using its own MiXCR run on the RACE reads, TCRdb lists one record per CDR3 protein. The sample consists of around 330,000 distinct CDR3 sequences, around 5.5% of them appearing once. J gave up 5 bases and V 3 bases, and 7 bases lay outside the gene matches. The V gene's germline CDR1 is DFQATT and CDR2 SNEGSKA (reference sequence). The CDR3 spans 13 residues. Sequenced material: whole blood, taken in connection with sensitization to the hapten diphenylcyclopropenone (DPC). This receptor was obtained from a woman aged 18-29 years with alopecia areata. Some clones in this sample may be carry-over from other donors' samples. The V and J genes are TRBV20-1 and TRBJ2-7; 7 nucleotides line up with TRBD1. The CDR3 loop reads CSASRDRDHEQYF. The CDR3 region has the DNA TGCAGTGCTAGTCGAGACAGGGACCACGAGCAGTACTTC.